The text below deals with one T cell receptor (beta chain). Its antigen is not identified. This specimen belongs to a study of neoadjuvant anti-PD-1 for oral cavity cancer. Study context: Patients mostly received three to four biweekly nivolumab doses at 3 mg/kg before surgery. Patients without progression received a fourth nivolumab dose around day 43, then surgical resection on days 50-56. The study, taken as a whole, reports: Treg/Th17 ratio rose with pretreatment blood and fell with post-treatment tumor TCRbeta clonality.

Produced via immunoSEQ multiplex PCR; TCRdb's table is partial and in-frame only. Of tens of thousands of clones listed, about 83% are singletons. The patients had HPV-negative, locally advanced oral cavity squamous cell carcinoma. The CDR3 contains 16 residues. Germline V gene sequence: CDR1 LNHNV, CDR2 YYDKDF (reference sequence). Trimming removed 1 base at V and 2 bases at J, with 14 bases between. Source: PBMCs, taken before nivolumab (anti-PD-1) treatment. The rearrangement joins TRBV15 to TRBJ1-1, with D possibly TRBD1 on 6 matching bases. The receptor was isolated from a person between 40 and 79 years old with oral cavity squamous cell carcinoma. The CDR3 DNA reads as TGTGCCACCAGCAGAGCGGACAGAGTAAAAAACACTGAAGCTTTCTTT. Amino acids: CATSRADRVKNTEAFF.